A selection of T cell receptor beta chains follows, all from one sample in a study of T cells in Graves' hyperthyroidism and ophthalmopathy. TCRdb redid the calling of the multiplex PCR reads with MiXCR, one entry per CDR3 protein. The data hold about 37,000 distinct CDR3 sequences, with around 50% observed a single time. The sequenced sample consisted of blood. Every receptor here comes from a man in his forties with Graves' ophthalmopathy. CDR3s include the opening cysteine and the closing phenylalanine or tryptophan.

J gene | V gene | CDR3 length | CDR3 protein
TRBJ2-1 | TRBV20-1 | 14 | CSASRLAGGNEQFF
TRBJ1-5 | TRBV20-1 | 13 | CSARLGGNQPQHF
TRBJ1-1 | TRBV29-1 | 13 | CSVESIMNTEAFF
TRBJ2-5 | TRBV18 | 14 | CASSPRTGLETQYF
TRBJ2-3 | TRBV5-1 | 16 | CASSLVVGQGADTQYF
TRBJ2-3 | TRBV6-4 | 16 | CASSVEASGSTDTQYF
TRBJ2-7 | TRBV19 | 11 | CASNKGVEQYF
TRBJ2-7 | TRBV2 | 14 | CASWEVAGDGEQYF
TRBJ1-2 | TRBV19 | 15 | CASSIAAGTAYDYTF
TRBJ1-2 | TRBV7-9 | 15 | CASSEGQQFYYGYTF
TRBJ2-6 | TRBV7-9 | 12 | CASRYGANVLTF
TRBJ2-5 | TRBV12-3/TRBV12-4 | 13 | CASSPDNQETRYF
TRBJ2-2 | TRBV29-1 | 14 | CSLKGVIGTGELFF
TRBJ1-5 | TRBV20-1 | 12 | CSARESNQPQHF
TRBJ2-5 | TRBV19 | 11 | CASGGQETQYF
TRBJ2-7 | TRBV5-1 | 14 | CASSSLTGPYEQYF
TRBJ1-6 | TRBV9 | 15 | CASSEGTGDPSPLHF
TRBJ1-1 | TRBV11-1 | 15 | CASSLRLSVNTEACF
TRBJ2-7 | TRBV7-2 | 16 | CASSTGVAGAPYEQYF
TRBJ1-6 | TRBV12-3/TRBV12-4 | 15 | CASTKTPGATSPLHF
TRBJ1-6 | TRBV5-1 | 15 | CASSFGQGLSSPLHF
- | TRBV6-1 | 14 | CASSESASACEQYF
TRBJ2-5 | TRBV5-1 | 13 | CASSSASVETQYF
TRBJ2-3 | TRBV9 | 15 | CASTPRGVSTGAQYF
TRBJ2-2 | TRBV6-5 | 16 | CASSPTRGENTGELFF
TRBJ2-1 | TRBV2 | 12 | CASSESRERQFF
TRBJ1-5 | TRBV20-1 | 15 | CSAKLGGKGNQPQHF
TRBJ1-5 | TRBV4-1 | 17 | CASSQITARYSNQPQHF
TRBJ2-3 | TRBV20-1 | 16 | CSAVPTGGLTYNEQYF
TRBJ1-1 | TRBV9 | 13 | CASSVGMNTEAFF
TRBJ2-2 | TRBV14 | 11 | CASSFTGELFF
TRBJ2-5 | TRBV7-2 | 14 | CASSPTSGQETQYF
TRBJ2-2 | TRBV10-3 | 14 | CATGRDRNTGELFF
TRBJ2-4 | TRBV20-1 | 15 | CSATGGGLAKNIQYF
TRBJ2-3 | TRBV7-6 | 12 | CASSWTSGTQYF
TRBJ1-1 | TRBV5-1 | 14 | CASKQGTGSTEAFF
TRBJ2-7 | TRBV20-1 | 13 | CSARSSGTYEQYF
TRBJ2-7 | TRBV6-1 | 13 | CASTLGGGYEQYF